The 15 T cell receptor beta chains listed next were all sequenced from one sample in a study of shared T cell receptors in the human thymus. Clones were read by immunoSEQ multiplex PCR, and TCRdb kept only the in-frame ones, dropping some. The profile shows some 760,000 clones, 70% to 90% of them singletons. These data also featured in a second study, about human thymus T cells.

The source material was thymocytes. These receptors all come from a girl less than two years old with a congenital heart defect.

The V and J genes are TRBV18 and TRBJ2-7; TRBD1 is a possible D gene (6 bases). V lost 1 base, J lost 2 bases, and 21 bases lay in between. The V gene's germline CDR1 is KGHSH and CDR2 LQKENI. The CDR3 consists of 18 residues. The CDR3 protein is CASSPLGQPYLGAYEQYF. In DNA form, the CDR3 reads TGTGCCAGCTCACCACTTGGACAGCCCTATCTCGGCGCCTACGAGCAGTACTTC.

The chain recombines TRBV5-6 with TRBJ2-2, with 9 bases matching TRBD2. V shed 4 bases, J shed 4 bases, and the junction held 8 bases outside the gene matches. CDR3 length equals 16 residues. The germline V gene has CDR1 SGHDT and CDR2 YYEEEE. CDR3 coding DNA: TGTGCCAGCAGCGCAAATAGCGGGGGAGGCACCGGGGAGCTGTTTTTT. Residues: CASSANSGGGTGELFF. The full variable domain, with the rest looked up from reference TRBV5-6 and TRBJ2-2, is DAGVTQSPTHLIKTRGQQVTLRCSPKSGHDTVSWYQQALGQGPQFIFQYYEEEERQRGNFPDRFSGHQFPNYSSELNVNALLLGDSALYLCASSANSGGGTGELFFGEGSRLTVL.

This rearrangement joins TRBV6-4 to TRBJ2-2, with TRBD2 matching over 7 bases. The CDR3 is made up of 16 amino acids. The germline gives CDR1 MRHNA, CDR2 SNTAGT. V shed 4 bases and J 6 bases; nucleotides not matched to a gene: 11. DNA of the CDR3: TGTGCCAGCAGTGGAAGGCCAGGGAGGGTTCCCGGGGAGCTGTTTTTT. This translates into CASSGRPGRVPGELFF.

The chain combines TRBV9 with TRBJ1-6; 9 bases are a match to TRBD1. Unmatched junction bases numbered 0, after V lost 0 bases and J lost 8 bases. The CDR3 has 14 amino acids. Germline V gene lookup returns CDR1 SGDLS and CDR2 YYNGEE. The DNA of the CDR3 is TGTGCCAGCAGCGTAGGGGACAGGGATTCACCCCTCCACTTT. The encoded protein is CASSVGDRDSPLHF.

The chain joins TRBV7-9 to TRBJ2-7; D gene ambiguous. Germline V gene lookup returns CDR1 SEHNR and CDR2 FQNEAQ (reference sequence). This CDR3 comprises 19 residues. The V gene lost 1 base and the J gene lost 5 bases, with 27 bases spanning the gap. CDR3 DNA sequence: TGTGCCAGCAGCTTAGTTTCGGATAGTCCCGGTTTCGAGGTCCACGAGCAGTACTTC. Its translation is CASSLVSDSPGFEVHEQYF.

The CDR3 DNA reads TGTGCCAGCAGTGAGGTTTGGAGGGTTAGCACAGATACGCAGTATTTT. This gives the protein CASSEVWRVSTDTQYF. The V call is TRBV2, the J call TRBJ2-3, with TRBD2 as a possible D gene (6 bases). The CDR3 has 16 amino acids. V was clipped by 3 bases and J by 0 bases, with 13 bases between them. The V gene's germline CDR1 is SNHLY and CDR2 FYNNEI.

The J gene is TRBJ1-1, the V gene TRBV30; possible D gene TRBD1, 5 bases. Germline CDR1 reads GTSNPN; CDR2 reads SVGIG (reference sequence). V lost 2 bases, J lost 1 base, and 14 bases lay in between. There are 15 residues in the CDR3. The DNA of the CDR3 is TGTGCCTGGAGTCTCCGGGGGGGGGAGAACACTGAAGCTTTCTTT. It is translated as CAWSLRGGENTEAFF.

This clone was recorded once. The V call is TRBV7-9, the J call TRBJ2-7; maybe TRBD1 (6 bases). Per germline, CDR1 SEHNR and CDR2 FQNEAQ (reference sequence). V was trimmed by 10 bases and J by 0 bases, leaving 13 bases between them. CDR3 length: 13 amino acids. CDR3 sequence: CATEGHFSYEQYF. Here the CDR3 DNA reads TGTGCCACCGAGGGACACTTCTCCTACGAGCAGTACTTC.

The chain employs TRBV29-1 and TRBJ2-3; 9 nucleotides line up with TRBD1. The V and J ends lost 4 bases and 1 base, in that order; junction bases with no gene match: 3. From germline, CDR1 is SQVTM and CDR2 ANQGSEA. The CDR3 is 14 residues long. For the CDR3, the DNA is TGCAGCGTTGCGGGACAGGGTCGCACAGATACGCAGTATTTT. This codes for CSVAGQGRTDTQYF.

This clone appeared a single time. This chain links TRBV25-1 with TRBJ1-2, with D possibly TRBD1 on 5 matching bases. The CDR3 extends over 14 amino acids. The V gene lost 2 bases and the J gene lost 4 bases, with 11 bases spanning the gap. The germline V gene encodes CDR1 MGHDK and CDR2 SYGVNS. The CDR3, as DNA: TGTGCCAGCAGTGAAGCGGGGGGAGCCTATGGCTACACCTTC. Protein: CASSEAGGAYGYTF.

The chain employs TRBV25-1 and TRBJ1-2; 7 nucleotides match TRBD1. CDR1 is MGHDK and CDR2 is SYGVNS in the germline V gene. Trimming removed 6 bases from V and 3 bases from J; junction bases left unmatched: 7. CDR3 length equals 14 residues. Written as DNA, the CDR3 is TGTGCCAGCAGAGCGGACAGGCAGGACTATGGCTACACCTTC. It specifies CASRADRQDYGYTF.

This chain uses TRBV5-4 with TRBJ1-1; 11 bases fit TRBD1. The junction had 9 bases not matched to a gene; V was cut back by 7 bases and J by 1 base. The CDR3 is 16 amino acids. From germline, CDR1 is SGHNT and CDR2 YYREEE (reference sequence). CDR3 in DNA: TGTGCCAGCTCCCTCCGGGACAGGGGGAGGAACACTGAAGCTTTCTTT. Encoded protein: CASSLRDRGRNTEAFF.

This clone was detected once. The chain has TRBV5-1 and TRBJ2-1; tentatively, D is TRBD1 (6 bases). The CDR3 is 15 residues long. Germline values: CDR1 SGHRS, CDR2 YFSETQ. Trimming cost V 0 bases and J 7 bases, with 14 bases left between them. The CDR3: CASSLDTIRGNEQFF. CDR3 coding DNA: TGCGCCAGCAGCTTGGACACAATCAGGGGAAATGAGCAGTTCTTC. Drawing the rest from reference TRBV5-1 and TRBJ2-1, the complete variable domain is KAGVTQTPRYLIKTRGQQVTLSCSPISGHRSVSWYQQTPGQGLQFLFEYFSETQRNKGNFPGRFSGRQFSNSRSEMNVSTLELGDSALYLCASSLDTIRGNEQFFGPGTRLTVL.

The chain employs TRBV7-2 and TRBJ1-5; TRBD1 matches at 7 bases. V was pared by 5 bases and J by 0 bases, with 13 bases of the junction left unmatched. The germline CDR1 and CDR2 sequences are SGHTA and FQGNSA. The CDR3 runs to 18 residues. CDR3 residues: CASSLWLTGSYSNQPQHF. CDR3 bases: TGTGCCAGCAGCCTGTGGTTGACAGGGAGTTATAGCAATCAGCCCCAGCATTTT.

J is TRBJ1-1 and V is TRBV11-2; D is possibly TRBD1 (6 bases). V was pared by 1 base and J by 4 bases, with 19 bases between. This CDR3 contains 17 residues. Germline V gene lookup returns CDR1 SGHAT and CDR2 FQNNGV. CDR3 protein: CASSLVLRGREGTEAFF. CDR3 nucleotides: TGTGCCAGCAGCTTAGTCCTCAGGGGCAGGGAGGGCACTGAAGCTTTCTTT.